This T cell receptor (beta chain) was identified in a study of cytomegalovirus exposure and HLA in healthy donors. Notes on the study in general: It was shown in a later analysis that HLA-associated TCR beta chains were more clonally expanded than other, equally common chains.

The junction had 3 bases not matched to a gene; V was cut back by 4 bases and J by 2 bases. This CDR3 is 15 amino acids long. Germline V gene lookup returns CDR1 MNHEY and CDR2 SVGAGI. With 60 Vbeta and 13 Jbeta primers, the PCR was carried out. Sequencing was performed with immunoSEQ multiplex PCR; in TCRdb, only in-frame clones are kept and a portion is missing. The sample shows tens of thousands of clones, roughly 70% of them seen only once. To note about this clone: Its antigen remains unidentified.

The TCR was taken from a man aged 50-59 years in good health and CMV-seropositive. The sample consisted of PBMCs. V and J are TRBV6-5 and TRBJ2-5; 11 nucleotides line up with TRBD2. The CDR3 DNA sequence: TGTGCCAGCAGTTTACTAGCGGGGGCACAAGAGACCCAGTACTTC. Residues: CASSLLAGAQETQYF.